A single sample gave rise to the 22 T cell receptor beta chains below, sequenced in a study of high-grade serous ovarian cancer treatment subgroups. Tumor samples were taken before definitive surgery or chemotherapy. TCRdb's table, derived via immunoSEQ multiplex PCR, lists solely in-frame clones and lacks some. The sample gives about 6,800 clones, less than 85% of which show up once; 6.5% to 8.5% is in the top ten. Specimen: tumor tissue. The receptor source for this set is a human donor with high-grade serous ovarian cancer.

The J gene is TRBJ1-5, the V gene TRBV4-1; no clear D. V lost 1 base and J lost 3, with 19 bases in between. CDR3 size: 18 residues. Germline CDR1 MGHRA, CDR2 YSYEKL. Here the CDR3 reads CASSQVSDLSRINQPQHF. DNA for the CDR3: TGCGCCAGCAGCCAAGTCTCTGACTTGAGCAGAATCAATCAGCCCCAGCATTTT.

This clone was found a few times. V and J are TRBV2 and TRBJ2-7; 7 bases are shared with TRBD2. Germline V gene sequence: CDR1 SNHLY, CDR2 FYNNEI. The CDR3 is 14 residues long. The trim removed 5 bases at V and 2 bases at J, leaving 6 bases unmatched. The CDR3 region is CASSPWLAAYEQYF. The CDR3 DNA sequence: TGTGCCAGCAGTCCCTGGCTAGCGGCCTACGAGCAGTACTTC. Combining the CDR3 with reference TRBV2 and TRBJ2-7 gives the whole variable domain EPEVTQTPSHQVTQMGQEVILRCVPISNHLYFYWYRQILGQKVEFLVSFYNNEISEKSEIFDDQFSVERPDGSNFTLKIRSTKLEDSAMYFCASSPWLAAYEQYFGPGTRLTVT.

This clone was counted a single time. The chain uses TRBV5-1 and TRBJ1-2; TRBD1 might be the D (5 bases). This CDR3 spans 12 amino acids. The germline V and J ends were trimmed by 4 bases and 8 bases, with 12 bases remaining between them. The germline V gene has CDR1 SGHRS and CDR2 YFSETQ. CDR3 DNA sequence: TGCGCCAGCAGCGAGTCGGGGGGAGGCTACACCTTC. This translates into CASSESGGGYTF. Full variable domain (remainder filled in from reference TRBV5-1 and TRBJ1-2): KAGVTQTPRYLIKTRGQQVTLSCSPISGHRSVSWYQQTPGQGLQFLFEYFSETQRNKGNFPGRFSGRQFSNSRSEMNVSTLELGDSALYLCASSESGGGYTFGSGTRLTVV.

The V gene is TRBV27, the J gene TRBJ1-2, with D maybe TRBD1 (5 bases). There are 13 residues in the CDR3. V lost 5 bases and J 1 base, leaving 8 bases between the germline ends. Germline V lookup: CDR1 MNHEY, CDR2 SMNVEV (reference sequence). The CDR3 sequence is CASSKRGNYGYTF. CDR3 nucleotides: TGTGCCAGCAGTAAAAGGGGTAACTATGGCTACACCTTC.

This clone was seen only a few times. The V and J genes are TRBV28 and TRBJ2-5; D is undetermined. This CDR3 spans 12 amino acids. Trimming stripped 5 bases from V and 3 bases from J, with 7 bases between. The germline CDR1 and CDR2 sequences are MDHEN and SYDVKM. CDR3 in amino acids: CASSKGKETQYF. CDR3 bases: TGTGCCAGCAGTAAGGGTAAAGAGACCCAGTACTTC. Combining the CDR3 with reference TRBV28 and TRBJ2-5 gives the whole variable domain DVKVTQSSRYLVKRTGEKVFLECVQDMDHENMFWYRQDPGLGLRLIYFSYDVKMKEKGDIPEGYSVSREKKERFSLILESASTNQTSMYLCASSKGKETQYFGPGTRLLVL.

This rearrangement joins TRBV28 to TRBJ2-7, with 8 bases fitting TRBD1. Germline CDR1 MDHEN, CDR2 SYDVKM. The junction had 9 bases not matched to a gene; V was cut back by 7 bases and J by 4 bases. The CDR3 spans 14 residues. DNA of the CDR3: TGTGCCAGCACCATCACAGGGGGGAGGTACGAGCAGTACTTC. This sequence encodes CASTITGGRYEQYF.

The CDR3 loop is CASSLLKIREWDTEAFF. DNA of the CDR3: TGTGCCAGCAGCTTGCTCAAAATAAGAGAGTGGGACACTGAAGCTTTCTTT. The chain carries TRBV5-6 and TRBJ1-1; D is ambiguous. The CDR3 length is 17 residues. The V gene lost 1 base and the J gene lost 3 bases, with 19 bases spanning the gap. In germline, CDR1 is SGHDT, CDR2 YYEEEE.

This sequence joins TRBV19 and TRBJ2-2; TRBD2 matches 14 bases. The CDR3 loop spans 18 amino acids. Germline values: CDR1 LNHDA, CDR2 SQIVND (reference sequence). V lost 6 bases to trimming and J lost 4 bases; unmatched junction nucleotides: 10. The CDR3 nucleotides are TGTGCCAGTAGGACTCGACTAGCGGGAGGGCCGGGCACCGGGGAGCTGTTTTTT. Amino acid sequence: CASRTRLAGGPGTGELFF.

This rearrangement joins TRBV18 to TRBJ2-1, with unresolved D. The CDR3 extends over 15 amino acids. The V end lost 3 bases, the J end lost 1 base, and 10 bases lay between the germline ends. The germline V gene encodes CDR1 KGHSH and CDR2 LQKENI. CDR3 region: CASSPDQTSYNEQFF. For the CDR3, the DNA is TGTGCCAGCTCACCCGATCAAACTTCCTACAATGAGCAGTTCTTC.

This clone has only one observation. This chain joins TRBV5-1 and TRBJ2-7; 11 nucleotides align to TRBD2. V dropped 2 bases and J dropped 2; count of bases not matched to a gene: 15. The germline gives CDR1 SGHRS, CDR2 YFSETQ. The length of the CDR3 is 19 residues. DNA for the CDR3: TGCGCCAGCAGCTTAGGGGCGGCTAGCGGGAGGCCCCTACCCTACGAGCAGTACTTC. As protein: CASSLGAASGRPLPYEQYF.

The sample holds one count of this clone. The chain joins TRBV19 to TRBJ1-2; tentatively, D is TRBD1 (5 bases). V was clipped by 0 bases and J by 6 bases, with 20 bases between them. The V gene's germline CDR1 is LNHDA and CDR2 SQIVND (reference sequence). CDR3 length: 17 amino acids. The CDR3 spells CASSIDRAPGLLNGYTF. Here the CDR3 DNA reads TGTGCCAGTAGTATAGATCGCGCACCGGGGCTCTTGAATGGCTACACCTTC.

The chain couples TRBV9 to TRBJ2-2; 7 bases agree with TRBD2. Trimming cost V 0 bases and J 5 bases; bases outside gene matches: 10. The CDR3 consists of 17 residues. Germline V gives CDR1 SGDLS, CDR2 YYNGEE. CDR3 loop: CASSVEGRAGATGELFF. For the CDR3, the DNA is TGTGCCAGCAGCGTAGAGGGGAGGGCGGGCGCTACCGGGGAGCTGTTTTTT.

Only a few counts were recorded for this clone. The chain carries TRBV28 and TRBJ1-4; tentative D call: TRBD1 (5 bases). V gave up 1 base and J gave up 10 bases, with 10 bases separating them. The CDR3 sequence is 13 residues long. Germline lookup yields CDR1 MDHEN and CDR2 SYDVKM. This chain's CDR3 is CASSLLAGTKLFF. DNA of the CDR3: TGTGCCAGCAGTTTATTGGCAGGGACAAAACTGTTTTTT.

The CDR3 DNA sequence: TGCGCCAGCAGCTTGGTACAGACCACAGATACGCAGTATTTT. Amino acid sequence: CASSLVQTTDTQYF. The chain combines TRBV5-1 with TRBJ2-3; D not certain. CDR1 and CDR2 from the germline V gene are SGHRS and YFSETQ. The V and J ends lost 0 bases and 2 bases respectively, with 7 bases between them. The CDR3 spans 14 residues.

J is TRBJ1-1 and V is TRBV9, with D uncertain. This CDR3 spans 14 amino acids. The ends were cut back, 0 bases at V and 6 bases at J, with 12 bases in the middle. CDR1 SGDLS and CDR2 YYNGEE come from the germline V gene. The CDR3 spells CASSVDLGGPEAFF. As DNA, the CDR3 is TGTGCCAGCAGCGTAGATCTGGGCGGACCTGAAGCTTTCTTT.

This CDR3 reads CASSASGTGTDTQYF. The CDR3 DNA reads as TGCGCCAGCAGCGCTAGCGGTACCGGCACAGATACGCAGTATTTT. The rearrangement joins TRBV5-1 to TRBJ2-3; 7 nucleotides line up with TRBD2. The germline CDR1 and CDR2 sequences are SGHRS and YFSETQ. The CDR3 length is 15 residues. V lost 4 bases to trimming and J lost 1 base; unmatched junction nucleotides: 6.

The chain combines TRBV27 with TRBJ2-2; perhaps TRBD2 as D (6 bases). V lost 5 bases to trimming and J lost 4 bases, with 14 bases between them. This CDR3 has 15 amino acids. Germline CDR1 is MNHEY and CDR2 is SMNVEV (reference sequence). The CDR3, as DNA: TGTGCCAGCAGTCAGGGACTCCCACCCACCGGGGAGCTGTTTTTT. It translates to CASSQGLPPTGELFF.

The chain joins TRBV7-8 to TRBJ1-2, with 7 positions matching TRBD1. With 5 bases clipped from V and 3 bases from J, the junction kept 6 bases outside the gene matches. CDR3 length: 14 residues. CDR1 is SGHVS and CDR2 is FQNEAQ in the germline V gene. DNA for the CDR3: TGTGCCAGCAGCGCAACAGGGGATCACTATGGCTACACCTTC. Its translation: CASSATGDHYGYTF.

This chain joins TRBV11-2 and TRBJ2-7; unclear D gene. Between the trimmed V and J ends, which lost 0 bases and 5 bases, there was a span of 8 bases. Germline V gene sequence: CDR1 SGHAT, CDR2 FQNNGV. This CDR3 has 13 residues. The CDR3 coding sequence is TGTGCCAGCAGCTTAGATCTAGACAACGAGCAGTACTTC. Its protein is CASSLDLDNEQYF.

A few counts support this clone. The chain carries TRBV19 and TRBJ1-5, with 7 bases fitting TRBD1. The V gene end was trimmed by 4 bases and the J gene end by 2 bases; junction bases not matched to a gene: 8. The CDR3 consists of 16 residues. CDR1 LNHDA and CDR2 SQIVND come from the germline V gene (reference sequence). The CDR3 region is CASSRRQGQRNQPQHF. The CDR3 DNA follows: TGTGCCAGTAGTAGACGACAGGGTCAACGCAATCAGCCCCAGCATTTT.

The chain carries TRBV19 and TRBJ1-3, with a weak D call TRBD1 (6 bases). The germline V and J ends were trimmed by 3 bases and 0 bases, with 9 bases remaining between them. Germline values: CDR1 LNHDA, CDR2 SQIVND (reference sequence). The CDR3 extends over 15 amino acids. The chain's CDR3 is CASSMAGHSGNTIYF. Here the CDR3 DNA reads TGTGCCAGTAGTATGGCGGGACACTCTGGAAACACCATATATTTT.

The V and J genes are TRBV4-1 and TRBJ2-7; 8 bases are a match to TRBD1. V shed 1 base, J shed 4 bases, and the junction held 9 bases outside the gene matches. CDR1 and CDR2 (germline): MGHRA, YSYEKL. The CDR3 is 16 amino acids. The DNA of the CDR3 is TGCGCCAGCAGCCAAGGCCCGGACAGGGTTAGTTACGAGCAGTACTTC. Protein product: CASSQGPDRVSYEQYF.